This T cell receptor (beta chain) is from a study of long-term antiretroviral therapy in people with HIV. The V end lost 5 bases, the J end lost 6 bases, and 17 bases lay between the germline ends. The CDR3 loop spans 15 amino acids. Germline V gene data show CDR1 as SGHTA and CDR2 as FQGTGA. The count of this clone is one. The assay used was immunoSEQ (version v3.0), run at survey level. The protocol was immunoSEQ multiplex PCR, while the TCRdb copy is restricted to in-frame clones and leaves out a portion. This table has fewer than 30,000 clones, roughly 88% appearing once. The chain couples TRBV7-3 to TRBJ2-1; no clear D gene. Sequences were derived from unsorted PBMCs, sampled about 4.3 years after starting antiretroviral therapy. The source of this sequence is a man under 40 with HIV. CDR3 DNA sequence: TGTGCCAGCAGCCACCCTAACTCACTTCGCAATGAGCAGTTCTTC. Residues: CASSHPNSLRNEQFF.